This T cell receptor (beta chain) was sequenced in a study of blood T cell repertoires in COVID-19. On the study more broadly: Donors in the United States, Italy and Spain gave samples during acute or convalescent COVID-19. The analysed material was cDNA or gDNA that came from T cells, B-cell-depleted T cells, or PBMCs.

CDR1 SGHTA and CDR2 FQGTGA come from the germline V gene. Trimming removed 5 bases at V and 1 base at J, with 14 bases between. The CDR3 runs to 15 residues. Authors' methods: The assay estimated nucleated cells by amplifying reference gene primers. Libraries were prepared by immunoSEQ multiplex PCR; TCRdb keeps only in-frame clonotypes and omits some of them. The V and J calls and clone size come from that table; D and trimming were worked out from the DNA. There are more than 55,000 clones in the sample; about 87% occur only once, and around 6% lies in the top ten. The sequence derives from a woman in her seventies with acute or convalescent COVID-19. Sequencing used peripheral blood. The genes are TRBV7-3 and TRBJ1-1; the D is unclear. The CDR3 nucleotides are TGTGCCAGCAGCCCCGGCGGGCAGAGGAACACTGAAGCTTTCTTT. Its translation: CASSPGGQRNTEAFF.